These 32 T cell receptor beta chains were all obtained from the same sample, sequenced in a study of blood T cell repertoires in COVID-19. Method: immunoSEQ multiplex PCR; TCRdb's copy keeps in-frame clones and lacks some. The table lists some 250,000 clones, roughly 90% of them singletons, with about 0.7% in the top ten. What was sequenced was peripheral blood. The receptors derive from a human donor in a cohort sampled during active COVID-19.

This chain links TRBV4-3 with TRBJ2-6; D might be TRBD1 (6 bases). CDR3 length: 16 residues. Looked up from germline, CDR1 is LGHNA and CDR2 is YSLEER. V dropped 1 base and J dropped 2 bases, with 9 bases sitting between them. The DNA of the CDR3 is TGCGCCAGCAGCCAAGGCTGGGGGCCTGGGGCCAACGTCCTGACTTTC. Amino acid sequence: CASSQGWGPGANVLTF.

The chain combines TRBV4-3 with TRBJ2-7; 7 bases are a match to TRBD1. Germline V CDR1 and CDR2: LGHNA, YSLEER. J was trimmed by 4 bases and V by 4 bases; bases with no gene match: 7. The CDR3 has 14 residues. CDR3 nucleotide sequence: TGCGCCAGCAGCCGAGCCAGACAGGGTTACGAGCAGTACTTC. Translation gives CASSRARQGYEQYF.

The chain is built from TRBV28 and TRBJ2-7, with 10 positions matching TRBD1. CDR1 is MDHEN and CDR2 is SYDVKM in the germline V gene. CDR3 length: 13 amino acids. V trimming: 5 bases; J trimming: 5 bases; junction bases outside the gene matches: 3. CDR3 in amino acids: CASSPGQGNEQYF. CDR3 sequence (DNA): TGTGCCAGCAGTCCGGGACAGGGGAACGAGCAGTACTTC. Complete variable domain (other parts from reference TRBV28 and TRBJ2-7): DVKVTQSSRYLVKRTGEKVFLECVQDMDHENMFWYRQDPGLGLRLIYFSYDVKMKEKGDIPEGYSVSREKKERFSLILESASTNQTSMYLCASSPGQGNEQYFGPGTRLTVT.

This chain uses TRBV10-3 with TRBJ2-3; 9 bases fit TRBD1. V lost 4 bases to trimming and J lost 5 bases; unmatched junction nucleotides: 10. The CDR3 runs 16 residues. The germline CDR1 and CDR2 sequences are ENHRY and SYGVKD. CDR3 residues: CAISVAGTGMIDTQYF. CDR3 DNA: TGTGCCATCAGTGTCGCCGGGACAGGGATGATAGATACGCAGTATTTT.

This chain uses TRBV5-4 with TRBJ2-3; weak D call: TRBD2 (6 bases). The CDR3 sequence is 13 residues long. The V gene lost 6 bases and the J gene lost 3 bases, with 11 bases spanning the gap. Germline-derived CDR1 and CDR2 are SGHNT and YYREEE (reference sequence). The CDR3 DNA follows: TGTGCCAGCAACCCGGGGACTACAGATACGCAGTATTTT. Its protein is CASNPGTTDTQYF.

V gene TRBV20-1 combines with J gene TRBJ1-1; D is ambiguous. V was shortened by 5 bases and J by 1 base, with 5 bases between the two germline ends. This CDR3 region has 11 residues. The germline CDR1 and CDR2 sequences are DFQATT and SNEGSKA (reference sequence). The CDR3 sequence is CSAFWNTEAFF. The DNA of the CDR3 is TGCAGTGCTTTCTGGAACACTGAAGCTTTCTTT.

The J gene is TRBJ1-1, the V gene TRBV7-2; D may be TRBD1 (5 bases). The V and J ends lost 3 bases and 3 bases respectively, with 11 bases between them. The CDR3 loop spans 14 amino acids. Per the germline V gene, CDR1 is SGHTA and CDR2 is FQGNSA. The CDR3 here is CASSFASGDTEAFF. The CDR3 nucleotides read TGTGCCAGCAGCTTTGCTTCGGGGGACACTGAAGCTTTCTTT.

This rearrangement joins TRBV9 to TRBJ1-3; D is possibly TRBD1 (6 bases). Trimming took 3 bases from V and 0 from J, leaving 13 bases between them. CDR1 is SGDLS and CDR2 is YYNGEE in the germline V gene. This CDR3 has 16 residues. CDR3 in amino acids: CASSATRGASGNTIYF. For the CDR3, the DNA is TGTGCCAGCAGCGCCACCAGGGGCGCCTCTGGAAACACCATATATTTT.

CDR3 sequence: CASSAEGARNTEAFF. For the CDR3, the DNA is TGCGCCAGCAGCGCGGAGGGGGCTCGGAACACTGAAGCTTTCTTT. The genes are TRBV5-1 and TRBJ1-1, with 7 nucleotides matching TRBD1. This CDR3 has 15 residues. Germline loops: CDR1 SGHRS, CDR2 YFSETQ. Trimming at V came to 4 bases and at J to 1 base, leaving 7 bases not matched to a gene.

The chain is built from TRBV19 and TRBJ1-5; 9 bases map to TRBD1. There are 14 residues in the CDR3. From germline, CDR1 is LNHDA and CDR2 SQIVND (reference sequence). The DNA of the CDR3 is TGTGGGACGCAGGGACAGGGTCTAGGACAGCCCCAGCATTTT. Its protein product is CGTQGQGLGQPQHF.

The J gene is TRBJ2-1, the V gene TRBV19; D possibly corresponds to TRBD2 (5 bases). This CDR3 region has 15 residues. Germline-derived CDR1 and CDR2 are LNHDA and SQIVND (reference sequence). V lost 5 bases, J lost 2 bases, and 13 bases lay in between. The CDR3 bases are TGTGCCAGTAGTCCCGGCGGGCTTACCTACAATGAGCAGTTCTTC. Protein: CASSPGGLTYNEQFF. The full variable domain, rest sourced from reference TRBV19 and TRBJ2-1, is DGGITQSPKYLFRKEGQNVTLSCEQNLNHDAMYWYRQDPGQGLRLIYYSQIVNDFQKGDIAEGYSVSREKKESFPLTVTSAQKNPTAFYLCASSPGGLTYNEQFFGPGTRLTVL.

The chain carries TRBV7-8 and TRBJ2-7, with D possibly being TRBD2 (5 bases). The V end was cut by 4 bases, the J end by 3 bases, with 19 bases between. The CDR3 covers 16 residues. In germline, CDR1 is SGHVS, CDR2 FQNEAQ. The CDR3 loop is CASSSTSAAIVYEQYF. The CDR3, as DNA: TGTGCCAGCAGCTCCACCTCAGCGGCGATAGTCTACGAGCAGTACTTC.

The gene calls are TRBV7-9 and TRBJ2-3; D might be TRBD2 (5 bases). The CDR3 is made up of 15 amino acids. The V gene lost 7 bases and the J gene lost 6 bases, with 20 bases spanning the gap. Looked up from germline, CDR1 is SEHNR and CDR2 is FQNEAQ (reference sequence). The CDR3 loop reads CASTSPRGPGDTQYF. Written as DNA, the CDR3 is TGTGCCAGCACTTCGCCAAGAGGGCCGGGGGATACGCAGTATTTT.

Concerning this clone itself: At one boundary the junction diverges from the germline segment, which might be a read error. This chain links TRBV7-2 with TRBJ2-5, with 8 positions matching TRBD1. The CDR3 totals 14 residues. Germline V gene sequence: CDR1 SGHTA, CDR2 FQGNSA. CDR3 region: CASSLPEGDRLRHF. CDR3 bases: TGTGCCAGCAGCTTACCCGAGGGGGACAGGCTGAGACACTTC.

The CDR3, as DNA: TGTGCCGGGGGACAGGGACTCTACGAGCAGTACTTC. Protein product: CAGGQGLYEQYF. The rearrangement joins TRBV28 to TRBJ2-7; 9 positions agree with TRBD1. Trimming took 11 bases from V and 3 from J; bases not matched to a gene: 5. CDR1 and CDR2 (germline): MDHEN, SYDVKM. CDR3 size: 12 residues.

This clone was detected a few times. The V call is TRBV27, the J call TRBJ1-6, with 8 nucleotides matching TRBD1. Germline V gives CDR1 MNHEY, CDR2 SMNVEV (reference sequence). V lost 6 bases and J lost 3; bases outside the gene matches: 7. The CDR3 is 16 residues long. The CDR3 spells CASSKPGQGYNSPLHF. The CDR3 DNA reads as TGTGCCAGCAGCAAACCCGGACAGGGCTATAATTCACCCCTCCACTTT.

The chain recombines TRBV7-9 with TRBJ2-7, with D perhaps TRBD2 (5 bases). The CDR3 totals 13 residues. V dropped 1 base and J dropped 9 bases, with 13 bases sitting between them. Looked up from germline, CDR1 is SEHNR and CDR2 is FQNEAQ (reference sequence). CDR3 nucleotide sequence: TGTGCCAGCAGCTTAGTTCAGGCGGGTGTGCAGTACTTC. The encoded protein is CASSLVQAGVQYF.

This sequence joins TRBV4-3 and TRBJ1-6, with TRBD1 as a possible D gene (6 bases). Germline CDR1 is LGHNA and CDR2 is YSLEER. Trimming stripped 1 base from V and 6 bases from J, with 10 bases between. The CDR3 totals 15 residues. The CDR3 loop reads CASSQGQVINSPLHF. The CDR3 region has the DNA TGCGCCAGCAGCCAAGGACAGGTTATTAATTCACCCCTCCACTTT.

Concerning this clone itself: This sample also contains other DNA sequences that code for the same CDR3. The chain is built from TRBV3-1 (or the pseudogene TRBV3-2) and TRBJ2-7, with TRBD2 matching 8 bases. V was pared by 8 bases and J by 1 base, with 1 base of the junction left unmatched. This CDR3 spans 12 amino acids. Germline CDR1 reads LGHDT; CDR2 reads YNNKEL (reference sequence). The CDR3 DNA sequence: TGTGCCAGCCGCGGGGGGTCCTACGAGCAGTACTTC. Translating gives CASRGGSYEQYF.

V gene TRBV6-5 combines with J gene TRBJ2-7, with D possibly matching TRBD1 (7 bases). V was cut by 2 bases and J by 3 bases, with 11 bases left in between. Germline-derived CDR1 and CDR2 are MNHEY and SVGAGI. There are 14 residues in the CDR3. In DNA form, the CDR3 reads TGTGCCAGCAGTTACGGGCAGGGGGGCTACGAGCAGTACTTC. As protein: CASSYGQGGYEQYF.

As for this clone: The junction shows a germline mismatch at one end, possibly a read error. In the same sample, other DNA sequences code for this CDR3. J is TRBJ2-3 and V is TRBV7-2; TRBD2 aligns across 8 bases. Germline V lookup: CDR1 SGHTA, CDR2 FQGNSA. The CDR3 has 14 amino acids. The DNA of the CDR3 is TGTGCCAGCAGCTTACCGGGGGGGCGAGATACACAGTATTTT. Amino acid sequence: CASSLPGGRDTQYF.

V usage is TRBV5-4 and J usage is TRBJ1-1; TRBD1 aligns across 7 bases. CDR3 length: 16 amino acids. Germline CDR1 SGHNT, CDR2 YYREEE (reference sequence). The trim removed 4 bases at V and 1 base at J, leaving 10 bases unmatched. The DNA of the CDR3 is TGTGCCAGCAGCCTCCCGGGACAGAGACCGAACACTGAAGCTTTCTTT. This gives the protein CASSLPGQRPNTEAFF.

The chain carries TRBV29-1 and TRBJ2-2, with unresolved D. Trimming stripped 5 bases from V and 1 base from J, with 5 bases between. CDR1 is SQVTM, CDR2 ANQGSEA, per germline. The CDR3 extends over 12 amino acids. The CDR3 DNA reads as TGCAGCGTTACAAAGAACACCGGGGAGCTGTTTTTT. Translating gives CSVTKNTGELFF.

V is TRBV7-3 and J is TRBJ2-7, with TRBD1 matching over 8 bases. This CDR3 is built from 13 residues. The J segment lost 4 bases and the V segment lost 5 bases, leaving 4 bases of the junction unmatched. Per the germline V gene, CDR1 is SGHTA and CDR2 is FQGTGA. CDR3 nucleotides: TGTGCCAGCAGCACCCGACAGGGGTACGAGCAGTACTTC. Its translation: CASSTRQGYEQYF.

This chain connects TRBV4-3 to TRBJ1-4; no reliable D call. The CDR3 has 16 amino acids. V dropped 4 bases and J dropped 5 bases, with 17 bases sitting between them. Germline V CDR1 and CDR2: LGHNA, YSLEER. CDR3 in amino acids: CASSLHPRVQNEKLFF. The CDR3 DNA sequence: TGCGCCAGCAGCCTCCACCCCCGGGTTCAAAATGAAAAACTGTTTTTT.

V and J are TRBV29-1 and TRBJ2-7, with 8 bases fitting TRBD1. The length of the CDR3 is 12 residues. CDR1 SQVTM and CDR2 ANQGSEA come from the germline V gene. Trimming cost V 8 bases and J 5 bases; bases outside gene matches: 8. The CDR3 region is CSSLDRVDEQYF. In DNA form, the CDR3 reads TGCAGCTCCTTGGACAGGGTCGACGAGCAGTACTTC.

V and J are TRBV6-5 and TRBJ2-7; weak D call: TRBD2 (6 bases). This CDR3 has 16 residues. Germline lookup yields CDR1 MNHEY and CDR2 SVGAGI. With 4 bases removed from V and 0 bases from J, the gap between germline ends came to 16 bases. DNA for the CDR3: TGTGCCAGCAGTTCCCCTGGGCGGGGTAGCTCCTACGAGCAGTACTTC. Translation gives CASSSPGRGSSYEQYF.

Note on this clone: The same CDR3 is also encoded by other DNA sequences in this sample. The chain has TRBV3-1 (or the pseudogene TRBV3-2) and TRBJ2-7; D uncertain. Germline V gene lookup returns CDR1 LGHDT and CDR2 YNNKEL (reference sequence). The CDR3 runs 12 residues. Trimming pared 1 base from V and 2 bases from J, leaving 3 bases between. CDR3 sequence reads: CASSQAAYEQYF. The CDR3 nucleotides are TGTGCCAGCAGCCAAGCGGCCTACGAGCAGTACTTC.

This chain uses TRBV6-4 with TRBJ2-7, with 10 bases identical to TRBD1. The CDR3 is 14 amino acids. Trimming at V came to 2 bases and at J to 6 bases, leaving 4 bases not matched to a gene. Germline loops: CDR1 MRHNA, CDR2 SNTAGT. The CDR3 here is CASSDEGQGSEQYF. CDR3 DNA: TGTGCCAGCAGTGACGAGGGACAGGGGAGCGAGCAGTACTTC.

This chain connects TRBV10-2 to TRBJ1-1, with 7 bases aligning to TRBD1. The trim removed 0 bases at V and 4 bases at J, leaving 5 bases unmatched. This CDR3 is built from 15 residues. CDR1 WSHSY and CDR2 SAAADI come from the germline V gene. CDR3 coding DNA: TGCGCCAGCAGTGAGTCGGACAGGAGGCCCACTGAAGCTTTCTTT. This gives the protein CASSESDRRPTEAFF.

The chain couples TRBV6-5 to TRBJ1-2, with TRBD1 identical over 7 bases. The V gene end was trimmed by 4 bases and the J gene end by 7 bases; junction bases not matched to a gene: 9. This CDR3 is built from 14 residues. Germline V gene data show CDR1 as MNHEY and CDR2 as SVGAGI. The CDR3 loop reads CASSFSDRESGYTF. As DNA, the CDR3 is TGTGCCAGCAGTTTTTCCGACAGGGAGAGTGGCTACACCTTC.

The CDR3 region is CASSFLGPSVSTDTQYF. The CDR3 DNA reads as TGTGCCAGCAGTTTCCTCGGGCCTAGCGTTAGCACAGATACGCAGTATTTT. The chain is built from TRBV28 and TRBJ2-3, with D perhaps TRBD2 (6 bases). Germline V gene data show CDR1 as MDHEN and CDR2 as SYDVKM. The CDR3 totals 17 residues. V dropped 3 bases and J dropped 0 bases, with 16 bases sitting between them.